This T cell receptor (beta chain) was documented in a study of shared clonotypes between healthy human individuals (dated by TCRdb to about 2020). About the investigation overall: The cohort comprised a couple of women and three men aged 18 to 49 years. For each donor, three plates each were used for CD4 naive and CD4 memory, two plates were used for CD8 naive, and one plate was used for CD8 memory. Blood TCR repertoires of about five healthy adults were deeply sequenced to estimate repertoire size and the extent of clonotype sharing between individuals. To increase sequencing depth and limit assay-specific biases, different laboratories used diverse techniques to prepare libraries and sequence TCR repertoires. Per donor, leukapheresis produced somewhere between about 0.8 and 9 billion PBMCs.

CD8 naive samples were CD45RO-negative cells positively selected for CCR7, giving a CD45RA+CCR7+ population that excluded TemRA cells. The donors were healthy, HIV-negative adults with no recently reported acute infections or vaccinations. Every donor was a Caucasian adult living in Nashville, Tennessee, USA. Blood was obtained by leukapheresis, after which PBMCs were separated by Ficoll-Histopaque density gradient centrifugation and cryopreserved in liquid nitrogen vapor phase. Purity and quantity of every magnetically sorted T cell population were checked by analytical flow cytometry. Each sorted fraction had its genomic DNA isolated and then quantified by UV absorbance on a Nanodrop 2000c. Remarks on this clone: Its antigen specificity is not known. Base qualities are missing; no much larger clone stands one base away.

The paper's findings and limits, for the study overall: Around 5.4% of naive CD4, more than 3% of naive CD8, approximately 2.2% of memory CD4, and roughly 0.4% of memory CD8 clonotypes were shared across several donors. The genetic and exposure-history diversity represented was limited by the small number of donors. Compared with non-shared clonotypes, clonotypes shared by all four sorted-subset donors had higher generation probabilities. Based on pairwise subsampling, the degree of clonotype sharing among donors was expected to be affected by sequencing depth. Naive subsets generally had larger estimated clonotype richness than memory subsets. Sampling was restricted to blood, and TCR repertoires in tissues likely differ from the TCR repertoires found in blood. Even with the large sequencing depth, rarefaction of the sorted-subset datasets indicated that sequencing was incomplete.

According to the germline V gene (reference sequence), CDR1 reads SEHNR and CDR2 reads FQNEAQ. From the cysteine up to the phenylalanine, the CDR3 has a length of 17 residues. The retained sequence is limited to the CDR3, 51 bases, with the frame set at the first base. V and J are trimmed by 1 base and 5 bases, and the gene matches miss 9 bases of the junction. TCR CDR3 regions were amplified from genomic DNA by multiplex PCR using the deep immunoSEQ assay. For each cell subset, the extracted genomic DNA was distributed evenly across all wells of several immunoSEQ 96-well plates, and each plate served as one replicate. For sorted subsets, about 220 ng of genomic DNA, equivalent to around 31,000 T cell genomes, went into each replicate PCR. The purified libraries were quantified using a Qubit 3.0 fluorometer, sized with a Bioanalyzer 2100, and then quantified again using the KAPA Library Quantification kit. Every immunoSEQ 96-well plate was sequenced on a separate single-read 150-cycle Illumina NextSeq 550 flow cell. Per the original workflow: Because only junctional sequences without quality scores were contained in the immunoSEQ output, filtering matching that applied to full-length reads could not be performed. To assign V/J genes and CDR3, sequences were annotated against IMGT germline references using PyIR, a Python wrapper for IgBLAST v1.9. Any read was removed if the V/J assignment was weak (E-value above 1e-6), the CDR3 was missing, or the read contained stop codons, out-of-frame junctions, or ambiguous translated residues. V3J clonotypes were defined as sequences sharing the same inferred V gene, J gene, and CDR3 amino acid sequence. The percentage overlap between two repertoires was calculated by dividing the number of shared unique clonotypes by the size of the smaller repertoire. Three approaches were used to assess repertoire richness: RTK rarefaction, the Chao1 estimator, and Recon v2.1 estimates of unobserved clonotypes. For all TCRbeta clonotypes obtained by the gDNA method from several donors, generation probabilities were computed with OLGA. TCRdb carries this immuneACCESS record with in-frame sequences only. Its versions omit some clonotypes, under half of them owing to an unresolved V gene in the studies checked, with the rest unexplained. Clonal size and the V and J genes are those of that table, whereas D and trimming came from the DNA. The sample records hundreds of thousands of clones, around 96% of which are singletons. The biggest ten clones account for less than 0.25% of the sample.

Rearrangement joined TRBV7-9 to TRBJ2-3; 10 junctional bases match TRBD2. The sequencing sample was made of naive CD8+ T cells sorted from blood. Read against the paper, the sample's cell subset or site label means: CD45RA+CCR7+. The sequence was collected from a man younger than 45 in good health. The nucleotides are TGTGCCAGCAGCTTAGGTCCTAGCGGGAGTGGGCAAGATACGCAGTATTTT. Translated, this gives CASSLGPSGSGQDTQYF. Full variable domain (CDR3 extended with the reference TRBV7-9 and TRBJ2-3 proteins): DTGVSQNPRHKITKRGQNVTFRCDPISEHNRLYWYRQTLGQGPEFLTYFQNEAQLEKSRLLSDRFSAERPKGSFSTLEIQRTEQGDSAMYLCASSLGPSGSGQDTQYFGPGTRLTVL.